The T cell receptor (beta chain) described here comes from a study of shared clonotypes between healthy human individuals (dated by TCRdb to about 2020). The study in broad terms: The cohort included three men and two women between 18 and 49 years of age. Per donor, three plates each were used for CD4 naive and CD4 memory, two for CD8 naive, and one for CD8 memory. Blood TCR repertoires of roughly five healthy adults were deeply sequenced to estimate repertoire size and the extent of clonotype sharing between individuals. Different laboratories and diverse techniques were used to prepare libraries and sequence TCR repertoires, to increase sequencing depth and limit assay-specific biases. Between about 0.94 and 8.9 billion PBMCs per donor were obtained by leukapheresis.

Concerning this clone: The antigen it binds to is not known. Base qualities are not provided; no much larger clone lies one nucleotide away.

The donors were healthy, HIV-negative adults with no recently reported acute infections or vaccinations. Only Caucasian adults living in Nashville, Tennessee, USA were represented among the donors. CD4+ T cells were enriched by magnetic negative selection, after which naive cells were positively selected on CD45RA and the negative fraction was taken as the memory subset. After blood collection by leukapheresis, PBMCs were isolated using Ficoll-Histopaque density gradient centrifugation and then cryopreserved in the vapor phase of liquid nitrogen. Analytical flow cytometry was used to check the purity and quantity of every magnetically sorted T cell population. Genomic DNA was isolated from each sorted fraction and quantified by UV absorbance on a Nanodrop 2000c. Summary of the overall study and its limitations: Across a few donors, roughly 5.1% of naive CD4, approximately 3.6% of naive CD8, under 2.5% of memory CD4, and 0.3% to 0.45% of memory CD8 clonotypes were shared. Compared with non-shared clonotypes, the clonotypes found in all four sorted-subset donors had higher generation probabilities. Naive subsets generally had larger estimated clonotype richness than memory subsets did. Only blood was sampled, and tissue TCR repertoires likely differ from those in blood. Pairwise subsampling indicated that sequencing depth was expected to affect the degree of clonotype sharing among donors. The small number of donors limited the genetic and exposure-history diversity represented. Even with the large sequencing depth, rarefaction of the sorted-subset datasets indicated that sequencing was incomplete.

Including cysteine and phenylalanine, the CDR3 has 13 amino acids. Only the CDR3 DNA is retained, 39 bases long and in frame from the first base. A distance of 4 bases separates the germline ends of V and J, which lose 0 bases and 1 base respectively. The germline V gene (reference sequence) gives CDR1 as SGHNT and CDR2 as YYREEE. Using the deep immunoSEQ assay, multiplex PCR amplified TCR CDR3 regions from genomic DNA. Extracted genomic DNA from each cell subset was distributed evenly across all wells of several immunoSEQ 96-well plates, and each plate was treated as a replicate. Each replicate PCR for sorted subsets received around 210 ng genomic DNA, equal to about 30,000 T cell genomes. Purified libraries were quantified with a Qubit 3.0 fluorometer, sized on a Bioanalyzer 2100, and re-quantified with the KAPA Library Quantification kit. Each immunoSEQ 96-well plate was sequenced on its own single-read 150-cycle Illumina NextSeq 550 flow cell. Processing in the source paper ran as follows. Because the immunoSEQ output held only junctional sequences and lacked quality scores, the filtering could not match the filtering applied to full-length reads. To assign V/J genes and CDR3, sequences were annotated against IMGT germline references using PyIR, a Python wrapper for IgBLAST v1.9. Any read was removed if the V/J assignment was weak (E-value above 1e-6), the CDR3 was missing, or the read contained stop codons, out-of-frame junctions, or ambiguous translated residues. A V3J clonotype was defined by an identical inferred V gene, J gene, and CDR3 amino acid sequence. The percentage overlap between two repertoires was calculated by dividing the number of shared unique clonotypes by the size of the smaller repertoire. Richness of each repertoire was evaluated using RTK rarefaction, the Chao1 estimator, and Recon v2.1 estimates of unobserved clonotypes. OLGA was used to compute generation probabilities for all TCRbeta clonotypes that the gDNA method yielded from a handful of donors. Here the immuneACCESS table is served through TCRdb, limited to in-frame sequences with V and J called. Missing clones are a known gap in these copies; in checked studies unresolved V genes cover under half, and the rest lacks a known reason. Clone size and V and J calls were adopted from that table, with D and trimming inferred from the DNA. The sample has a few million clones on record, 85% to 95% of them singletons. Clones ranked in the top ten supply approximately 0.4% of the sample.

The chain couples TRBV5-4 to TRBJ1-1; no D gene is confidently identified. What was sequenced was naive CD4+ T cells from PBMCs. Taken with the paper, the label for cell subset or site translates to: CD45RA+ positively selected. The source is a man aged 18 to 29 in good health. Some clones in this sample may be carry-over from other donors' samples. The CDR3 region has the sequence CASSLVANTEAFF. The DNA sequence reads TGTGCCAGCAGCTTGGTCGCGAACACTGAAGCTTTCTTT.